This T cell receptor beta chain was sequenced for a study of radiation and T cells in renal cell carcinoma. A remark on this clone: Its specificity is not known.

Noted time point: blood 4 weeks post-SBRT, at nephrectomy. The treatment denotes: 15 Gy SBRT to primary tumor, nephrectomy 4 weeks later. Nephrectomy followed 15 Gy stereotactic body radiation by 4 weeks. This renal cell carcinoma was of the clear cell type. Per the germline V gene, CDR1 is LNHDA and CDR2 is SQIVND (reference sequence). V shed 8 bases and J shed 2 bases, with 10 bases lying between them. The length of the CDR3 is 13 residues. General study points: Top tumor clonotypes rose in blood 2 weeks post-radiation, then contracted. No pretreatment tumor biopsies were available for baseline clonotypes.

Sequencing was performed with immunoSEQ multiplex PCR; in TCRdb, only in-frame clones are kept and a portion is missing. The data contain fewer than 200,000 clones, roughly 90% of them singletons. The specimen comprised blood, sampled from a patient whose treatment included radiotherapy and nephrectomy. This TCR derives from a woman aged 45-65 years with renal cell carcinoma. The V gene is TRBV19, the J gene TRBJ1-5; D may be TRBD1 (5 bases). In DNA form, the CDR3 reads TGTGCCAGTGGGGCAGCCCGCAATCAGCCCCAGCATTTT. Translation gives CASGAARNQPQHF.